This is a list of T cell receptor beta chains from one sample in a study of shared T cell receptors in the human thymus. The data were produced by immunoSEQ multiplex PCR, yet TCRdb's version contains in-frame clones alone and is incomplete. The sample lists roughly 550,000 clones; approximately 80% were seen once. The sample was also reused in another study, on human thymus T cells.

Sequencing was carried out using thymocytes. These receptors came from a boy under two years old with a congenital heart defect. CDR3s include the opening cysteine and the closing phenylalanine or tryptophan. Fields, in order: CDR3 length, clone size, V gene, J gene, D gene, CDR3 protein, CDR3 DNA. The D gene is left open where the match is weak. Rows may omit the clone size; those that give it use once, few, many or a size class.

len: 16
abundance: .
v_gene: TRBV7-3
j_gene: TRBJ2-1
d_gene: .
CDR3aa: CASSLIQAQNHNEQFF
CDR3nt: TGTGCCAGCAGCTTAATCCAGGCGCAGAATCACAATGAGCAGTTCTTC

len: 16
abundance: few
v_gene: TRBV4-3
j_gene: TRBJ2-2
d_gene: .
CDR3aa: CASSQDLGRGTGELFF
CDR3nt: TGCGCCAGCAGCCAAGATTTGGGGAGGGGGACCGGGGAGCTGTTTTTT

len: 15
abundance: .
v_gene: TRBV5-1
j_gene: TRBJ2-1
d_gene: TRBD2
CDR3aa: CASSGQREHQNEQFF
CDR3nt: TGCGCCAGCAGCGGCCAGCGGGAGCATCAAAATGAGCAGTTCTTC

len: 16
abundance: once
v_gene: TRBV2
j_gene: TRBJ2-7
d_gene: .
CDR3aa: CASSEADAGPAYEQYF
CDR3nt: TGTGCCAGCAGTGAAGCAGACGCGGGACCCGCGTACGAGCAGTACTTC

len: 16
abundance: .
v_gene: TRBV5-4
j_gene: TRBJ2-1
d_gene: .
CDR3aa: CASSLGEESSYNEQFF
CDR3nt: TGTGCCAGCAGCTTGGGCGAGGAAAGCTCCTACAATGAGCAGTTCTTC

len: 17
abundance: once
v_gene: TRBV5-1
j_gene: TRBJ1-4
d_gene: .
CDR3aa: CASSLAVGGRANEKLFF
CDR3nt: TGCGCCAGCAGCTTGGCCGTCGGGGGAAGAGCGAATGAAAAACTGTTTTTT

len: 16
abundance: .
v_gene: TRBV5-5
j_gene: TRBJ2-7
d_gene: TRBD2
CDR3aa: CASSLRSSGSLYEQYF
CDR3nt: TGTGCCAGCAGCTTGCGGTCTAGCGGGAGCTTGTACGAGCAGTACTTC

len: 15
abundance: .
v_gene: TRBV28
j_gene: TRBJ2-1
d_gene: TRBD2
CDR3aa: CASSPLAGVVNEQFF
CDR3nt: TGTGCCAGCAGTCCCTTAGCGGGAGTAGTCAATGAGCAGTTCTTC

len: 14
abundance: .
v_gene: TRBV28
j_gene: TRBJ1-2
d_gene: .
CDR3aa: CASSLPAGDGGYTF
CDR3nt: TGTGCCAGCAGTTTGCCCGCAGGGGATGGTGGCTACACCTTC

len: 14
abundance: once
v_gene: TRBV2
j_gene: TRBJ1-2
d_gene: TRBD1
CDR3aa: CASRRDRGQDGYTF
CDR3nt: TGTGCCAGCAGGAGGGACAGGGGGCAGGATGGCTACACCTTC

len: 15
abundance: once
v_gene: TRBV18
j_gene: TRBJ1-2
d_gene: .
CDR3aa: CASSPERGAYYGYTF
CDR3nt: TGTGCCAGCTCACCAGAGCGGGGGGCTTACTATGGCTACACCTTC

len: 16
abundance: .
v_gene: TRBV15
j_gene: TRBJ2-7
d_gene: TRBD2
CDR3aa: CATSRAPLAASYEQYF
CDR3nt: TGTGCCACCAGCAGAGCTCCCCTAGCGGCGTCCTACGAGCAGTACTTC

len: 20
abundance: .
v_gene: TRBV18
j_gene: TRBJ2-3
d_gene: TRBD2
CDR3aa: CASSPPASGTSIASTDTQYF
CDR3nt: TGTGCCAGCTCACCACCGGCTAGCGGAACCTCTATAGCTAGCACAGATACGCAGTATTTT

len: 18
abundance: .
v_gene: TRBV7-6
j_gene: TRBJ2-3
d_gene: TRBD2
CDR3aa: CASSFPSAPLAGADTQYF
CDR3nt: TGTGCCAGCAGCTTCCCTAGCGCGCCACTAGCGGGAGCGGATACGCAGTATTTT

len: 15
abundance: .
v_gene: TRBV19
j_gene: TRBJ2-3
d_gene: TRBD2
CDR3aa: CASTPLGLGSDTQYF
CDR3nt: TGTGCCAGTACCCCCCTGGGACTAGGCTCAGATACGCAGTATTTT

len: 19
abundance: .
v_gene: TRBV18
j_gene: TRBJ2-7
d_gene: TRBD1
CDR3aa: CASSPPLYLTGGADYEQYF
CDR3nt: TGTGCCAGCTCACCACCGCTATACCTGACAGGGGGCGCGGACTACGAGCAGTACTTC

len: 15
abundance: few
v_gene: TRBV29-1
j_gene: TRBJ2-2
d_gene: TRBD2
CDR3aa: CSGRLAASNTGELFF
CDR3nt: TGCAGCGGGAGACTAGCGGCCTCGAACACCGGGGAGCTGTTTTTT

len: 16
abundance: .
v_gene: TRBV6-5
j_gene: TRBJ2-7
d_gene: TRBD2
CDR3aa: CASSYSGLAFPYEQYF
CDR3nt: TGTGCCAGCAGTTACTCCGGACTAGCGTTTCCCTACGAGCAGTACTTC

len: 13
abundance: .
v_gene: TRBV10-3
j_gene: TRBJ2-7
d_gene: TRBD2
CDR3aa: CASTGTSLGEQYF
CDR3nt: TGTGCCTCGACCGGGACTAGCCTGGGGGAGCAGTACTTC

len: 18
abundance: .
v_gene: TRBV5-1
j_gene: TRBJ2-3
d_gene: TRBD2
CDR3aa: CASSPGLAGGHGTDTQYF
CDR3nt: TGCGCCAGCAGCCCCGGACTAGCGGGAGGGCACGGCACAGATACGCAGTATTTT

len: 13
abundance: few
v_gene: TRBV15
j_gene: TRBJ1-1
d_gene: .
CDR3aa: CATSRDSTVEAFF
CDR3nt: TGTGCCACCAGCAGAGATAGTACGGTTGAAGCTTTCTTT

len: 14
abundance: .
v_gene: TRBV6-6
j_gene: TRBJ1-1
d_gene: .
CDR3aa: CASSPPTGNTEAFF
CDR3nt: TGTGCCAGCAGTCCCCCAACGGGGAACACTGAAGCTTTCTTT

len: 17
abundance: .
v_gene: TRBV29-1
j_gene: TRBJ1-3
d_gene: TRBD1
CDR3aa: CSVEEGQRGLWGNTIYF
CDR3nt: TGCAGCGTTGAAGAGGGGCAAAGGGGGCTATGGGGAAACACCATATATTTT

len: 14
abundance: .
v_gene: TRBV30
j_gene: TRBJ1-6
d_gene: TRBD1
CDR3aa: CAWSFGQGARPLHF
CDR3nt: TGTGCCTGGAGTTTTGGACAGGGGGCGAGGCCCCTCCACTTT

len: 13
abundance: .
v_gene: TRBV10-3
j_gene: TRBJ2-7
d_gene: TRBD1
CDR3aa: CATGQGASLEQYF
CDR3nt: TGTGCCACGGGACAGGGGGCTTCTCTGGAGCAGTACTTC

len: 14
abundance: once
v_gene: TRBV5-6
j_gene: TRBJ2-1
d_gene: .
CDR3aa: CASSPGWIYNEQFF
CDR3nt: TGTGCCAGCAGCCCGGGTTGGATCTACAATGAGCAGTTCTTC

len: 16
abundance: .
v_gene: TRBV13
j_gene: TRBJ1-2
d_gene: .
CDR3aa: CASSPRLDSTFYGYTF
CDR3nt: TGTGCCAGCAGCCCCCGACTGGACAGCACATTCTATGGCTACACCTTC

len: 11
abundance: .
v_gene: TRBV6-6
j_gene: TRBJ2-3
d_gene: .
CDR3aa: CASTYGDTQYF
CDR3nt: TGTGCCAGCACCTACGGGGATACGCAGTATTTT

len: 14
abundance: once
v_gene: TRBV6-5
j_gene: TRBJ1-5
d_gene: TRBD1
CDR3aa: CASRGQGANQPQHF
CDR3nt: TGTGCCAGCAGGGGACAGGGGGCCAATCAGCCCCAGCATTTT

len: 20
abundance: once
v_gene: TRBV5-4
j_gene: TRBJ2-3
d_gene: TRBD2
CDR3aa: CASSSDHRLAGVGGTDTQYF
CDR3nt: TGTGCCAGCAGCTCGGACCATAGACTAGCGGGAGTGGGGGGCACAGATACGCAGTATTTT

len: 12
abundance: .
v_gene: TRBV6-1
j_gene: TRBJ1-2
d_gene: TRBD1
CDR3aa: CASRGRGLGYTF
CDR3nt: TGTGCCAGCAGGGGCAGGGGGCTCGGCTACACCTTC

len: 16
abundance: .
v_gene: TRBV28
j_gene: TRBJ2-7
d_gene: .
CDR3aa: CASSFGIRMRDYEQYF
CDR3nt: TGTGCCAGCAGTTTCGGAATCCGAATGCGGGACTACGAGCAGTACTTC

len: 15
abundance: .
v_gene: TRBV11-3
j_gene: TRBJ2-1
d_gene: TRBD2
CDR3aa: CASSFSGRFYNEQFF
CDR3nt: TGTGCCAGCAGCTTTAGCGGGAGGTTTTACAATGAGCAGTTCTTC

len: 18
abundance: .
v_gene: TRBV5-1
j_gene: TRBJ2-1
d_gene: TRBD2
CDR3aa: CASSLAGEVAGFYNEQFF
CDR3nt: TGCGCCAGCAGCTTGGCCGGGGAGGTAGCGGGATTCTACAATGAGCAGTTCTTC

len: 17
abundance: .
v_gene: TRBV4-1
j_gene: TRBJ2-2
d_gene: .
CDR3aa: CASSQVRTGLNTGELFF
CDR3nt: TGCGCCAGCAGCCAAGTCCGGACGGGATTGAACACCGGGGAGCTGTTTTTT

len: 16
abundance: .
v_gene: TRBV15
j_gene: TRBJ2-7
d_gene: TRBD2
CDR3aa: CATSRDQTSGRYEQYF
CDR3nt: TGTGCCACCAGCAGAGACCAGACTAGCGGGAGATACGAGCAGTACTTC

len: 13
abundance: .
v_gene: TRBV30
j_gene: TRBJ2-7
d_gene: TRBD1
CDR3aa: CAWSPGQIHEQYF
CDR3nt: TGTGCCTGGAGCCCGGGACAGATCCACGAGCAGTACTTC

len: 13
abundance: .
v_gene: TRBV11-2
j_gene: TRBJ1-1
d_gene: .
CDR3aa: CASSLSGHTEAFF
CDR3nt: TGTGCCAGCAGCTTGTCAGGGCACACTGAAGCTTTCTTT

len: 16
abundance: .
v_gene: TRBV27
j_gene: TRBJ2-2
d_gene: TRBD1
CDR3aa: CASRGEGQGYGGELFF
CDR3nt: TGTGCCAGCAGGGGAGAGGGACAGGGCTATGGCGGGGAGCTGTTTTTT

len: 17
abundance: .
v_gene: TRBV14
j_gene: TRBJ2-1
d_gene: TRBD2
CDR3aa: CASSLGLAGAPGGEQFF
CDR3nt: TGTGCCAGCAGCCTGGGACTAGCGGGAGCGCCGGGAGGTGAGCAGTTCTTC

len: 17
abundance: .
v_gene: TRBV7-2
j_gene: TRBJ2-5
d_gene: TRBD2
CDR3aa: CASSYSGSGRWEETQYF
CDR3nt: TGTGCCAGCAGCTACTCGGGGAGCGGGAGGTGGGAAGAGACCCAGTACTTC

len: 13
abundance: .
v_gene: TRBV6-1
j_gene: TRBJ1-4
d_gene: .
CDR3aa: CASSGSLSEKLFF
CDR3nt: TGTGCCAGCAGCGGGAGCCTTAGTGAAAAACTGTTTTTT

len: 15
abundance: once
v_gene: TRBV11-2
j_gene: TRBJ2-5
d_gene: TRBD2
CDR3aa: CASRLAGGPWETQYF
CDR3nt: TGTGCCAGCAGATTAGCGGGAGGGCCGTGGGAGACCCAGTACTTC

len: 14
abundance: .
v_gene: TRBV9
j_gene: TRBJ2-7
d_gene: .
CDR3aa: CASFEASRSYEQYF
CDR3nt: TGTGCCAGCTTCGAGGCTAGTCGATCGTACGAGCAGTACTTC

len: 18
abundance: .
v_gene: TRBV27
j_gene: TRBJ1-5
d_gene: TRBD1
CDR3aa: CASSPTPGQVNSNQPQHF
CDR3nt: TGTGCCAGCAGTCCTACCCCCGGACAGGTTAATAGCAATCAGCCCCAGCATTTT

len: 16
abundance: once
v_gene: TRBV15
j_gene: TRBJ2-7
d_gene: TRBD2
CDR3aa: CATSWASGGSAYEQYF
CDR3nt: TGTGCCACCAGCTGGGCCTCGGGAGGCTCAGCCTACGAGCAGTACTTC

len: 14
abundance: .
v_gene: TRBV9
j_gene: TRBJ2-1
d_gene: TRBD1
CDR3aa: CASSVETGGNEQFF
CDR3nt: TGTGCCAGCAGCGTAGAGACAGGGGGCAATGAGCAGTTCTTC

len: 16
abundance: .
v_gene: TRBV4-1
j_gene: TRBJ2-7
d_gene: TRBD1
CDR3aa: CASSQEEDRATYEQYF
CDR3nt: TGCGCCAGCAGCCAAGAGGAGGACAGGGCCACCTACGAGCAGTACTTC

len: 14
abundance: .
v_gene: TRBV7-9
j_gene: TRBJ2-7
d_gene: TRBD1
CDR3aa: CASSPRDRDHEQYF
CDR3nt: TGTGCCAGCAGCCCCCGGGACAGGGACCACGAGCAGTACTTC

len: 19
abundance: once
v_gene: TRBV10-1
j_gene: TRBJ2-1
d_gene: TRBD2
CDR3aa: CASSNPGTSGNLRGNEQFF
CDR3nt: TGCGCCAGCAGCAACCCCGGGACTAGCGGGAATCTCAGGGGCAATGAGCAGTTCTTC

len: 14
abundance: .
v_gene: TRBV30
j_gene: TRBJ1-5
d_gene: .
CDR3aa: CAWSVKESRQPQHF
CDR3nt: TGTGCCTGGAGTGTAAAGGAGTCGCGTCAGCCCCAGCATTTT

len: 17
abundance: .
v_gene: TRBV28
j_gene: TRBJ2-2
d_gene: TRBD2
CDR3aa: CASSRTSGRFNTGELFF
CDR3nt: TGTGCCAGCAGCAGGACTAGCGGGAGGTTTAACACCGGGGAGCTGTTTTTT

len: 15
abundance: .
v_gene: TRBV5-1
j_gene: TRBJ2-5
d_gene: .
CDR3aa: CASRLPGHKQETQYF
CDR3nt: TGCGCCAGCAGGCTCCCGGGACATAAGCAAGAGACCCAGTACTTC

len: 15
abundance: .
v_gene: TRBV29-1
j_gene: TRBJ2-2
d_gene: TRBD1
CDR3aa: CSVVGQGLNTGELFF
CDR3nt: TGCAGCGTTGTCGGACAGGGATTGAACACCGGGGAGCTGTTTTTT

len: 10
abundance: .
v_gene: TRBV27
j_gene: TRBJ1-1
d_gene: .
CDR3aa: CASSFTEAFF
CDR3nt: TGTGCCAGCAGCTTCACTGAAGCTTTCTTT

len: 14
abundance: .
v_gene: TRBV14
j_gene: TRBJ2-7
d_gene: TRBD2
CDR3aa: CASSQDGGGYEQYF
CDR3nt: TGTGCCAGCAGCCAAGATGGCGGGGGTTACGAGCAGTACTTC

len: 19
abundance: once
v_gene: TRBV4-2
j_gene: TRBJ2-1
d_gene: TRBD2
CDR3aa: CASSQGGTSGRAPYNEQFF
CDR3nt: TGTGCCAGCAGCCAAGGCGGGACTAGCGGGAGGGCCCCCTACAATGAGCAGTTCTTC

len: 16
abundance: .
v_gene: TRBV7-9
j_gene: TRBJ2-2
d_gene: TRBD2
CDR3aa: CASSPREGDRAGELFF
CDR3nt: TGTGCCAGCAGCCCTCGGGAGGGCGATAGGGCCGGGGAGCTGTTTTTT

len: 13
abundance: .
v_gene: TRBV7-9
j_gene: TRBJ1-2
d_gene: TRBD1
CDR3aa: CASSRTGIYGYTF
CDR3nt: TGTGCCAGCAGCCGGACAGGCATTTATGGCTACACCTTC

len: 17
abundance: .
v_gene: TRBV4-3
j_gene: TRBJ2-3
d_gene: TRBD2
CDR3aa: CASSQEFPSGRSDTQYF
CDR3nt: TGCGCCAGCAGCCAAGAGTTTCCTAGCGGGAGGTCAGATACGCAGTATTTT